Listed here is a single T cell receptor beta chain. Its antigen is as yet unknown. This entry is derived from a study of cytomegalovirus exposure and HLA in healthy donors. Looking at the study overall: Genotyping showed 81% of roughly 400 donors falling in the Caucasian-associated ancestry cluster. The study's findings and limits: Presence/absence comparisons presumed near-even sequencing depth among donors. In a later analysis, the majority of CMV-associated beta chains seemingly showed HLA restriction. There were reportedly fewer N-insertions in an Asian-associated ancestry cluster than the approximately 640-donor mean, in a later analysis.

The primer mix had 60 Vbeta and 13 Jbeta primers. TCRdb's copy holds only in-frame clones and misses some; the assay was immunoSEQ multiplex PCR. The data contain around 100,000 clones, around 77% of them singletons. The CDR3 covers 14 residues. Germline CDR1 reads MGHRA; CDR2 reads YSYEKL. V dropped 0 bases and J dropped 5 bases, with 8 bases sitting between them. The sequenced sample was PBMCs. This clonotype was sampled from a woman in her 30s in good health and CMV-seropositive. The chain combines TRBV4-1 with TRBJ2-1; tentative D call: TRBD1 (5 bases). CDR3 nucleotide sequence: TGCGCCAGCAGCCAAGATAAGGGGAACAATGAGCAGTTCTTC. Amino acids: CASSQDKGNNEQFF.